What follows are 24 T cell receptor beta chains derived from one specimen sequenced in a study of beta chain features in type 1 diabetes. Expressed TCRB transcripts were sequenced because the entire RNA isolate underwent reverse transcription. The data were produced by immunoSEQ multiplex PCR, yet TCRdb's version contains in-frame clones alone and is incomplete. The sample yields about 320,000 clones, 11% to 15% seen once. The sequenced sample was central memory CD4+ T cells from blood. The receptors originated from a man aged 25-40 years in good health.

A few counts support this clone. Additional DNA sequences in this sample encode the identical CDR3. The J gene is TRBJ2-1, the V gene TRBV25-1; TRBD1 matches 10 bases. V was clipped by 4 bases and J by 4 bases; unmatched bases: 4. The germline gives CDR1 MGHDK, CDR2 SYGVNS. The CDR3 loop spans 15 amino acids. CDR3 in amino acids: CASSGGQGRYNEQFF. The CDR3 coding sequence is TGTGCCAGCAGTGGGGGACAGGGGAGGTACAATGAGCAGTTCTTC.

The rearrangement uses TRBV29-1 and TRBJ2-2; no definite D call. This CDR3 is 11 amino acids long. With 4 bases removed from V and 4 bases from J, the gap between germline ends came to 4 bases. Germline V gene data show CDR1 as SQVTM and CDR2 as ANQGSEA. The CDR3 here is CSVAVTGELFF. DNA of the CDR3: TGCAGCGTTGCGGTCACCGGGGAGCTGTTTTTT.

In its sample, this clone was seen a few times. This CDR3 reads CASSDETGTADTQYF. The DNA for the CDR3 is TGTGCCAGCAGTGATGAGACAGGGACCGCAGATACGCAGTATTTT. The chain recombines TRBV6-1 with TRBJ2-3; TRBD1 agrees at 7 bases. There are 15 residues in the CDR3. V lost 3 bases and J lost 4; bases outside the gene matches: 7. Germline lookup yields CDR1 MNHNS and CDR2 SASEGT.

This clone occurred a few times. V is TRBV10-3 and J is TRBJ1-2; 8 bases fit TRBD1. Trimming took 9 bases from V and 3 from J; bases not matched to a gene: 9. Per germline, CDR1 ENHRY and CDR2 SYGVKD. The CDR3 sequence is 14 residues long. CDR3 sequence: CAITQGAEYYGYTF. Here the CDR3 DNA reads TGTGCCATTACGCAGGGGGCGGAATACTATGGCTACACCTTC.

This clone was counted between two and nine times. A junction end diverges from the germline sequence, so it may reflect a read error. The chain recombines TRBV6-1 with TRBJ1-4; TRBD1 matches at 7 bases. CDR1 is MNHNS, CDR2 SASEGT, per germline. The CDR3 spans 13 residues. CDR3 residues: CAISEGGDEKLFF. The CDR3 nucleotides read TGTGCCATCAGTGAAGGGGGCGATGAAAAACTGTTTTTT.

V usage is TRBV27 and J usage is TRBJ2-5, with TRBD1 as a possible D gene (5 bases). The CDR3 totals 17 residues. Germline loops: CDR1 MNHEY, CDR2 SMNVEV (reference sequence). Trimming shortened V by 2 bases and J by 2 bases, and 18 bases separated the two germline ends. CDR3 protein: CASSLGQLARDQETQYF. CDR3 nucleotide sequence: TGTGCCAGCAGTTTAGGACAACTGGCAAGGGATCAAGAGACCCAGTACTTC.

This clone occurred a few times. CDR3 region: CATSRGSEDQPQHF. The DNA of the CDR3 is TGTGCCACCAGCAGAGGATCAGAAGACCAGCCCCAGCATTTT. V usage is TRBV15 and J usage is TRBJ1-5; D is undetermined. Germline V gene sequence: CDR1 LNHNV, CDR2 YYDKDF (reference sequence). The ends were cut back, 1 base at V and 7 bases at J, with 11 bases in the middle. The length of the CDR3 is 14 residues.

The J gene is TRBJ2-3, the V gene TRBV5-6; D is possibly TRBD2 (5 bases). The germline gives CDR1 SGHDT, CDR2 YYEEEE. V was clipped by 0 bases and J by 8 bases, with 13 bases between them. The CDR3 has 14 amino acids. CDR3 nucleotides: TGTGCCAGCAGCTTGGTGGGCCCTGAGGGTACGCAGTATTTT. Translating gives CASSLVGPEGTQYF.

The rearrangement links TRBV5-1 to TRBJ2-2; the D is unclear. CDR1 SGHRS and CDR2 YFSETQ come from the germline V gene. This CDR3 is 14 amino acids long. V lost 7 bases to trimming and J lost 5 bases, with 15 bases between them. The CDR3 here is CASSYARGTGELFF. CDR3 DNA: TGCGCCAGCTCCTACGCCCGTGGGACCGGGGAGCTGTTTTTT. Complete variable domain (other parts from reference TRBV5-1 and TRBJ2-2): KAGVTQTPRYLIKTRGQQVTLSCSPISGHRSVSWYQQTPGQGLQFLFEYFSETQRNKGNFPGRFSGRQFSNSRSEMNVSTLELGDSALYLCASSYARGTGELFFGEGSRLTVL.

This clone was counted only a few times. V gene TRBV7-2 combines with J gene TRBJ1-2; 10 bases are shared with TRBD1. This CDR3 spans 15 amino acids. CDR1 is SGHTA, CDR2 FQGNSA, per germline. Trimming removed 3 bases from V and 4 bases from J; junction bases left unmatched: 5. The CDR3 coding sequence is TGTGCCAGCAGCTTGCCGGGACAGGGGCCCTATGGCTACACCTTC. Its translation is CASSLPGQGPYGYTF. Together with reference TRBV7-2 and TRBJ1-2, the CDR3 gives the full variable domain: GAGVSQSPSNKVTEKGKDVELRCDPISGHTALYWYRQSLGQGLEFLIYFQGNSAPDKSGLPSDRFSAERTGGSVSTLTIQRTQQEDSAVYLCASSLPGQGPYGYTFGSGTRLTVV.

CDR3 protein: CASTPDRGYGYTF. The DNA of the CDR3 is TGTGCCAGTACCCCGGACAGGGGATATGGCTACACCTTC. This chain uses TRBV19 with TRBJ1-2, with 9 bases aligning to TRBD1. From germline, CDR1 is LNHDA and CDR2 SQIVND (reference sequence). This CDR3 has 13 residues. V lost 7 bases to trimming and J lost 5 bases; unmatched junction nucleotides: 5.

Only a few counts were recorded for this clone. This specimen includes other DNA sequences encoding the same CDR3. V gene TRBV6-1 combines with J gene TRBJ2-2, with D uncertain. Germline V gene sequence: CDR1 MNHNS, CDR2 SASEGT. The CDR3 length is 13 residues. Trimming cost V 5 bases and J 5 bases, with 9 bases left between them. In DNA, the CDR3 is TGTGCCAGCAGTAGGACGGTGACCGGGGAGCTGTTTTTT. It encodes CASSRTVTGELFF.

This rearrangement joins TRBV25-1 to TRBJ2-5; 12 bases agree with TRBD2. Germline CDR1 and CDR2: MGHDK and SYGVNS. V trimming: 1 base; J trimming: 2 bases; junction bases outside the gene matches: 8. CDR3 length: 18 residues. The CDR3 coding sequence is TGTGCCAGCAGTGAATTTACTAGCGGGGGGCCGGGTCAAGAGACCCAGTACTTC. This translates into CASSEFTSGGPGQETQYF.

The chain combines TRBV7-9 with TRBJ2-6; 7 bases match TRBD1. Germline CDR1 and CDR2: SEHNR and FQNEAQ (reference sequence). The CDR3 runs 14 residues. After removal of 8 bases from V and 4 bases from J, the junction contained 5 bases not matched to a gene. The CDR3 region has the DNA TGTGCCAGCCCAGAGGGGGCAGGGGCCAACGTCCTGACTTTC. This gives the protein CASPEGAGANVLTF.

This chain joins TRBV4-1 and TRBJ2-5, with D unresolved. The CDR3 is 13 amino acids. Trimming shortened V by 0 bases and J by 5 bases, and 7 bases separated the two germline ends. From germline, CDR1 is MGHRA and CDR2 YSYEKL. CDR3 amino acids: CASSQDLRETQYF. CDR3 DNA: TGCGCCAGCAGCCAAGATCTCCGGGAGACCCAGTACTTC.

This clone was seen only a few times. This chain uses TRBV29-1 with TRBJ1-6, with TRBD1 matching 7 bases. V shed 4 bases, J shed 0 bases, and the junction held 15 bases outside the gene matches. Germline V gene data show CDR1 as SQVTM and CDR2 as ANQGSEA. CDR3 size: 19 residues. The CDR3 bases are TGCAGCGTTGTGAGGAGGGGGCCGCGCCCGGGCTCCTATAATTCACCCCTCCACTTT. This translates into CSVVRRGPRPGSYNSPLHF. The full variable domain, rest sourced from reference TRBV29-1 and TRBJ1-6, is SAVISQKPSRDICQRGTSLTIQCQVDSQVTMMFWYRQQPGQSLTLIATANQGSEATYESGFVIDKFPISRPNLTFSTLTVSNMSPEDSSIYLCSVVRRGPRPGSYNSPLHFGNGTRLTVT.

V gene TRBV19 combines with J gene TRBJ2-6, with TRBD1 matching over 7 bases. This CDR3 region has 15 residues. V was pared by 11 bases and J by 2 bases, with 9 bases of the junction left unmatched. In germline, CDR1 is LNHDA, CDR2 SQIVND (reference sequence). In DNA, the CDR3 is TGTGCCTGTTCTACAGGGGCCCCTGGGGCCAACGTCCTGACTTTC. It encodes CACSTGAPGANVLTF. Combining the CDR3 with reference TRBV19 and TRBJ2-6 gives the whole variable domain DGGITQSPKYLFRKEGQNVTLSCEQNLNHDAMYWYRQDPGQGLRLIYYSQIVNDFQKGDIAEGYSVSREKKESFPLTVTSAQKNPTAFYLCACSTGAPGANVLTFGAGSRLTVL.

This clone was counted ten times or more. CDR3 in amino acids: CASSSGQGNINEQFF. The CDR3 DNA reads as TGTGCCAGCAGCTCGGGACAGGGGAACATCAATGAGCAGTTCTTC. The V call is TRBV7-9, the J call TRBJ2-1, with 10 positions matching TRBD1. J gave up 6 bases and V 4 bases, and 6 bases lay outside the gene matches. The germline V gene encodes CDR1 SEHNR and CDR2 FQNEAQ (reference sequence). CDR3 size: 15 residues.

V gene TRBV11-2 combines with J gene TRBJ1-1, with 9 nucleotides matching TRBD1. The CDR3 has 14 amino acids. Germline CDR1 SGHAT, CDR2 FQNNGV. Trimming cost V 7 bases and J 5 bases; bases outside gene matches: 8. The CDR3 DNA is TGTGCCAGCACCAGAGACAGGGGGGGGACTGAAGCTTTCTTT. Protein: CASTRDRGGTEAFF.

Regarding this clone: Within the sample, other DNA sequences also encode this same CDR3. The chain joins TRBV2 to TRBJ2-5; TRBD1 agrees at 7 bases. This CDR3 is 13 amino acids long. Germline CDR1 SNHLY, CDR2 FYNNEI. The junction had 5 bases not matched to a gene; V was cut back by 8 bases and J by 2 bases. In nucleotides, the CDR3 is TGTGCCAGCCGTCGGGACAGTCAAGAGACCCAGTACTTC. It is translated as CASRRDSQETQYF. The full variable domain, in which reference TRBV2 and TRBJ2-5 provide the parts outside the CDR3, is EPEVTQTPSHQVTQMGQEVILRCVPISNHLYFYWYRQILGQKVEFLVSFYNNEISEKSEIFDDQFSVERPDGSNFTLKIRSTKLEDSAMYFCASRRDSQETQYFGPGTRLLVL.

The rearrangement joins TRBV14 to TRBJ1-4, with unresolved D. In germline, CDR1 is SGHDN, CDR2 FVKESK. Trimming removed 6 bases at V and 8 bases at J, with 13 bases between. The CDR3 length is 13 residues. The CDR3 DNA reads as TGTGCCAGCAGTTTACATGCGGGGGAAAAACTGTTTTTT. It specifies CASSLHAGEKLFF.

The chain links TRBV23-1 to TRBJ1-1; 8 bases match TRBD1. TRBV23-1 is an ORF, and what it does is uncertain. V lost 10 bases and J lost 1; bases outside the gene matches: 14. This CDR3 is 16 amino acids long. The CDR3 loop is CAILISGGGENTEAFF. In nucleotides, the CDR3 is TGCGCCATCCTTATCTCAGGGGGCGGGGAGAACACTGAAGCTTTCTTT.

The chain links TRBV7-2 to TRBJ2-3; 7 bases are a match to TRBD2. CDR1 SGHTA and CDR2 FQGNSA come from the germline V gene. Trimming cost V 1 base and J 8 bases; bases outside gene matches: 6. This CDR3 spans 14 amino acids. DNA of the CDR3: TGTGCCAGCAGCTTAGGTGGGAGGGCCGGTACGCAGTATTTT. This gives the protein CASSLGGRAGTQYF.

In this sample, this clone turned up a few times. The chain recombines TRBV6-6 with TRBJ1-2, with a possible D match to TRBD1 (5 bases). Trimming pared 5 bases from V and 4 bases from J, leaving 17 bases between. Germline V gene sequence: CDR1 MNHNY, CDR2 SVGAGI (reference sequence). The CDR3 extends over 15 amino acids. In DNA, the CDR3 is TGTGCCAGCAGTGAGGGGACTCAAGGGAGCTATGGCTACACCTTC. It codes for CASSEGTQGSYGYTF.